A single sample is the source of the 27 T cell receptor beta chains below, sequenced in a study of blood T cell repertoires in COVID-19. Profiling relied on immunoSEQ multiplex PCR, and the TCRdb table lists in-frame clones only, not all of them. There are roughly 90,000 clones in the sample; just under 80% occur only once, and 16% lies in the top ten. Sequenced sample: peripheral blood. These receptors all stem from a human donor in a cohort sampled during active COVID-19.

The CDR3 nucleotides read TGCGCCAGCAGCCAAGATCGTGCAACCGGGACAGGGTACGGCTATGGCTACACCTTC. Translated: CASSQDRATGTGYGYGYTF. This sequence joins TRBV4-1 and TRBJ1-2; 9 bases align to TRBD1. The V gene end was trimmed by 0 bases and the J gene end by 4 bases; junction bases not matched to a gene: 15. CDR3 length: 19 residues. Per the germline V gene, CDR1 is MGHRA and CDR2 is YSYEKL.

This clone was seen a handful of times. The CDR3 loop reads CASSPGQYNSPLHF. The CDR3 DNA is TGCGCCAGCAGTCCGGGACAATATAATTCACCCCTCCACTTT. The chain is built from TRBV5-1 and TRBJ1-6; D perhaps matches TRBD1 (6 bases). This CDR3 spans 14 amino acids. The germline V gene has CDR1 SGHRS and CDR2 YFSETQ. Between the trimmed V and J ends, which lost 5 bases and 4 bases, there was a span of 10 bases.

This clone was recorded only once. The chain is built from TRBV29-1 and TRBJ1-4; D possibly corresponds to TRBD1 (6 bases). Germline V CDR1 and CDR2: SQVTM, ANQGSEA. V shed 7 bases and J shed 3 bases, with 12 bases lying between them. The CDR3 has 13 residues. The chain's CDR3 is CSAAQGANEKLFF. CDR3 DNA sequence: TGCAGCGCTGCACAGGGAGCTAATGAAAAACTGTTTTTT. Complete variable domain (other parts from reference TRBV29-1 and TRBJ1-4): SAVISQKPSRDICQRGTSLTIQCQVDSQVTMMFWYRQQPGQSLTLIATANQGSEATYESGFVIDKFPISRPNLTFSTLTVSNMSPEDSSIYLCSAAQGANEKLFFGSGTQLSVL.

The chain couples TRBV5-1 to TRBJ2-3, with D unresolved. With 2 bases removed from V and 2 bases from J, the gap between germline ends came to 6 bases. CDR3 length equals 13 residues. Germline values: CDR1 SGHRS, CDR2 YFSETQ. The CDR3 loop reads CASSFDFTDTQYF. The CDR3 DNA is TGCGCCAGCAGCTTTGACTTCACAGATACGCAGTATTTT.

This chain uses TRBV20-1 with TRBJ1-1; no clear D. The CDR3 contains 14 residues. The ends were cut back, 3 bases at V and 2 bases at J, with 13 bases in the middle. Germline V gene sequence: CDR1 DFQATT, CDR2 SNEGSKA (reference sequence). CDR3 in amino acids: CSASKRGGNTEAFF. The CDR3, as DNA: TGCAGTGCTAGTAAGAGAGGAGGTAACACTGAAGCTTTCTTT.

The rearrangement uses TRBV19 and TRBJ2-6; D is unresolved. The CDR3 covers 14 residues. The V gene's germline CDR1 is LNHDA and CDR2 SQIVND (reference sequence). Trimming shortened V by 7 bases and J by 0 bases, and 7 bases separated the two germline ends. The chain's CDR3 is CASKKSSGANVLTF. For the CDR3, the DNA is TGTGCCAGTAAAAAGAGCTCTGGGGCCAACGTCCTGACTTTC.

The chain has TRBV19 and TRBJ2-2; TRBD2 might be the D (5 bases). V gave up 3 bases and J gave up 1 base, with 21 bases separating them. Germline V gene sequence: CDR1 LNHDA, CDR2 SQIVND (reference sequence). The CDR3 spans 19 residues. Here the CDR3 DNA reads TGTGCCAGTAGTATGGCCGGGATTAGCTCCACAGTGAACACCGGGGAGCTGTTTTTT. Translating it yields CASSMAGISSTVNTGELFF.

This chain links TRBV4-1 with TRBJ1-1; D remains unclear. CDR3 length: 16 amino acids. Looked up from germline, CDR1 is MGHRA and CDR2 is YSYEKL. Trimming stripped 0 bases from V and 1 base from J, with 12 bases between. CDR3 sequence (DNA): TGCGCCAGCAGCCAAGAACCTAGACTCCCGAACACTGAAGCTTTCTTT. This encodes CASSQEPRLPNTEAFF.

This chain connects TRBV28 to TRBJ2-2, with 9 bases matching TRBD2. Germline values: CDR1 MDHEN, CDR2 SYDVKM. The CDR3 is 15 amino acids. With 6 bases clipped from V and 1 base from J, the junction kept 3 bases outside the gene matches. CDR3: CASRQAGGNTGELFF. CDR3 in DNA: TGTGCCAGCAGGCAAGCGGGAGGGAACACCGGGGAGCTGTTTTTT.

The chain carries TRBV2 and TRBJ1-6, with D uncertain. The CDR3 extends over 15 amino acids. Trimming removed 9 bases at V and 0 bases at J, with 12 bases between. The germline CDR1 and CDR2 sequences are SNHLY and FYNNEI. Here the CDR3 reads CASRDQSSYNSPLHF. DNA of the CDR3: TGTGCCAGTCGGGATCAGAGCTCCTATAATTCACCCCTCCACTTT.

CDR3 in amino acids: CASAHSGAGANVLTF. The DNA of the CDR3 is TGTGCCAGCGCACATTCGGGTGCTGGGGCCAACGTCCTGACTTTC. The V and J genes are TRBV9 and TRBJ2-6; D not resolved. Germline V gene lookup returns CDR1 SGDLS and CDR2 YYNGEE. The CDR3 has 15 amino acids. V shed 7 bases and J shed 2 bases, with 13 bases lying between them.

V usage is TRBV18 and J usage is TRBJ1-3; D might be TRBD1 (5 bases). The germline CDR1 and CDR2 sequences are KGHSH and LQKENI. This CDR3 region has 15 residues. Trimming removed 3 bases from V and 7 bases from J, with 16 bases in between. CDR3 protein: CASSPDSINGNTIYF. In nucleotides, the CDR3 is TGTGCCAGCTCACCTGACAGTATCAACGGGAACACCATATATTTT.

The CDR3 sequence: CASSRDRGTDEKLFF. Here the CDR3 DNA reads TGTGCCAGCAGCCGGGACAGGGGGACGGATGAAAAACTGTTTTTT. The chain combines TRBV2 with TRBJ1-4; 11 bases align to TRBD1. Germline lookup yields CDR1 SNHLY and CDR2 FYNNEI. The ends lost 6 bases at V and 6 bases at J; junction bases unmatched: 6. The CDR3 covers 15 residues.

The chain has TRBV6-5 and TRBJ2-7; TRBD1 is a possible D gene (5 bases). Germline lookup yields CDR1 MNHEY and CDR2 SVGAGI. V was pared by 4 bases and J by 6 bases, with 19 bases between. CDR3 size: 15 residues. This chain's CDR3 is CASSSKTAPTSEQYF. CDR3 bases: TGTGCCAGCAGTTCTAAGACAGCTCCAACCTCCGAGCAGTACTTC.

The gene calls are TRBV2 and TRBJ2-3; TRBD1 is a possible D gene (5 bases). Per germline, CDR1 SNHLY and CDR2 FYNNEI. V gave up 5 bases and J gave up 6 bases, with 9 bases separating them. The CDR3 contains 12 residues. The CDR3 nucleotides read TGTGCCAGCAGTATAAGGGGTGATACGCAGTATTTT. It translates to CASSIRGDTQYF.

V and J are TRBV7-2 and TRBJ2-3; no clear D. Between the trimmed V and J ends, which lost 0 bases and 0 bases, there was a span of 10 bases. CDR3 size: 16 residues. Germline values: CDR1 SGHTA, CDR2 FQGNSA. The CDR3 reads CASSLAVRTSTDTQYF. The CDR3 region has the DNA TGTGCCAGCAGCTTAGCGGTGAGAACTAGCACAGATACGCAGTATTTT. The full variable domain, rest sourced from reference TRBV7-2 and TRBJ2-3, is GAGVSQSPSNKVTEKGKDVELRCDPISGHTALYWYRQSLGQGLEFLIYFQGNSAPDKSGLPSDRFSAERTGGSVSTLTIQRTQQEDSAVYLCASSLAVRTSTDTQYFGPGTRLTVL.

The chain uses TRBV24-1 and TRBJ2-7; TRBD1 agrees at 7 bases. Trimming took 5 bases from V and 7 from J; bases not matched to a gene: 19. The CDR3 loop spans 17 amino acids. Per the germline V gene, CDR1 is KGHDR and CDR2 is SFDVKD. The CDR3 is CATSANKTGLSKGEQYF. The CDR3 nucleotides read TGTGCCACCAGTGCAAATAAGACAGGGCTTTCCAAGGGGGAGCAGTACTTC.

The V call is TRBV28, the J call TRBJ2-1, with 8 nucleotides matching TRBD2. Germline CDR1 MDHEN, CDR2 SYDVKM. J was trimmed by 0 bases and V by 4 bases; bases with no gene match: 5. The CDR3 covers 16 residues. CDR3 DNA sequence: TGTGCCAGCAGTTCCCGGGGGGGAAGCTCCTACAATGAGCAGTTCTTC. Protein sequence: CASSSRGGSSYNEQFF.

CDR3 nucleotide sequence: TGTGCCAGCAGCCGGGACAGGGTTAAGCCCCAGCATTTT. Amino acid sequence: CASSRDRVKPQHF. V gene TRBV28 combines with J gene TRBJ1-5; 9 nucleotides agree with TRBD1. After removal of 6 bases from V and 8 bases from J, the junction contained 5 bases not matched to a gene. From germline, CDR1 is MDHEN and CDR2 SYDVKM. The CDR3 sequence is 13 residues long.

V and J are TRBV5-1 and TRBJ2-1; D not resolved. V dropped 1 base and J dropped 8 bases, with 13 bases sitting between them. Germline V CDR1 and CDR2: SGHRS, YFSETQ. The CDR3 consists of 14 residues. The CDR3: CASSLRPERDEQFF. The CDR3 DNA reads TGCGCCAGCAGCTTGCGGCCTGAGCGCGATGAGCAGTTCTTC.

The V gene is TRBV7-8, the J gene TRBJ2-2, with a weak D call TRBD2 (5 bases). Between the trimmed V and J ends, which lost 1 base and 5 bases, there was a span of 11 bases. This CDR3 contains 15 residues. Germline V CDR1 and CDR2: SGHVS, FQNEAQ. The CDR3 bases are TGTGCCAGCAGCTTAGGATCGTCGGGGACCGGGGAGCTGTTTTTT. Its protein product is CASSLGSSGTGELFF.

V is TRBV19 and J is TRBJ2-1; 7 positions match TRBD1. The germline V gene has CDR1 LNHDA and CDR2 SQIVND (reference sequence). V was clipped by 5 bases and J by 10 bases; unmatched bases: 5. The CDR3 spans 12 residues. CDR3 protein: CASSPRQGEQFF. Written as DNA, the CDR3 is TGTGCCAGTAGTCCTAGACAGGGAGAGCAGTTCTTC.

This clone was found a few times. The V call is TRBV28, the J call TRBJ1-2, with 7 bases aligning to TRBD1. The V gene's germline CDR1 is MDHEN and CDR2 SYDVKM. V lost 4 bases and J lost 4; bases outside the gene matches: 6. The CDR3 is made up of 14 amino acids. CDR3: CASSSTGASYGYTF. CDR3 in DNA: TGTGCCAGCAGTTCAACAGGGGCCAGCTATGGCTACACCTTC.

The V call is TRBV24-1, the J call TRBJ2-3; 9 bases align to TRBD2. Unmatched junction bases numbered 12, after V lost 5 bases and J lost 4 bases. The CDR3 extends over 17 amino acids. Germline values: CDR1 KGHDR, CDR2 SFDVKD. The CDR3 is CATSVPGGAGGPDTQYF. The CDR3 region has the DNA TGTGCCACCAGTGTCCCAGGAGGGGCGGGGGGGCCAGATACGCAGTATTTT.

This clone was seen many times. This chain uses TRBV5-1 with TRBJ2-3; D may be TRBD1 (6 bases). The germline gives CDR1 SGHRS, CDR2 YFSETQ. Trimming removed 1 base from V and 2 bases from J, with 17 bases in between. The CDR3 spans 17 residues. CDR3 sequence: CASSLRGQHTLTDTQYF. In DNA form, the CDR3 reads TGCGCCAGCAGCTTGCGCGGACAGCATACTCTCACAGATACGCAGTATTTT.

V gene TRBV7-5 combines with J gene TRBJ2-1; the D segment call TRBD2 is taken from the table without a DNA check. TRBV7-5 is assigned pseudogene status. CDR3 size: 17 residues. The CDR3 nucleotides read TGTGCCAGAAGCCCTCTGGTAGCGGGTCCAAACACTAATGAGCAGTTCTTC. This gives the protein CARSPLVAGPNTNEQFF.

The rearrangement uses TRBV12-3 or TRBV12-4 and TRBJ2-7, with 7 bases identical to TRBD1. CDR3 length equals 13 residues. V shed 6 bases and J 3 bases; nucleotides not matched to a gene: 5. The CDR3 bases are TGTGCCAGCAGCCGACAGGGTAACTACGAGCAGTACTTC. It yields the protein CASSRQGNYEQYF.